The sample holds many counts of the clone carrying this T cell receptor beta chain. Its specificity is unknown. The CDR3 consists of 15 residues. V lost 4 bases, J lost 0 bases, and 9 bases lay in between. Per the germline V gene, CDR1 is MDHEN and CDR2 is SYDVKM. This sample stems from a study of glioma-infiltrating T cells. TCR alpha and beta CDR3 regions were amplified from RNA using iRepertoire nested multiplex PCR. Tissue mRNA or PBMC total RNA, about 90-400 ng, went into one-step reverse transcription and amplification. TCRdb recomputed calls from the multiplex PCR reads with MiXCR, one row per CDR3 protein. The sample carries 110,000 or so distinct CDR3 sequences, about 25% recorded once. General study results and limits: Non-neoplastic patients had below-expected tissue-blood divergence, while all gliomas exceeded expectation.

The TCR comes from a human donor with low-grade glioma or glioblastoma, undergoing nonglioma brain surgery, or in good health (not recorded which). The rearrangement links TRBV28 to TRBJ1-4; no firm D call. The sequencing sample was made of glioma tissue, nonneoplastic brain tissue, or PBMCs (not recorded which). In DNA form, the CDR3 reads TGTGCCAGCAGTTGGGCCCCTGCAACTAATGAAAAACTGTTTTTT. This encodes CASSWAPATNEKLFF.